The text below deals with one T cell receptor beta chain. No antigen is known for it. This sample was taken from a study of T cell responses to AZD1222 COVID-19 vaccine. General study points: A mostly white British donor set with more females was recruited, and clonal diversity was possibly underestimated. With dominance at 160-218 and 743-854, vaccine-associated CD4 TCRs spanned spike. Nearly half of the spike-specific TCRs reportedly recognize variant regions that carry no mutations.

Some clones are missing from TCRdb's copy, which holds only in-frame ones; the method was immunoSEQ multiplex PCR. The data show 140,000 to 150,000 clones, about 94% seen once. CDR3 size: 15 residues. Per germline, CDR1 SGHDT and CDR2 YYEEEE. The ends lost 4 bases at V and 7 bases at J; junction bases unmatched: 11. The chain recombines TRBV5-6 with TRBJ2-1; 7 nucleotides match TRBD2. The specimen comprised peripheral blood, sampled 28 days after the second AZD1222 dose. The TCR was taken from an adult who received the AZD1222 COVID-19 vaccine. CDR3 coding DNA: TGTGCCAGCAGCGGACCGGGAGGATGGGATAATGAGCAGTTCTTC. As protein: CASSGPGGWDNEQFF.